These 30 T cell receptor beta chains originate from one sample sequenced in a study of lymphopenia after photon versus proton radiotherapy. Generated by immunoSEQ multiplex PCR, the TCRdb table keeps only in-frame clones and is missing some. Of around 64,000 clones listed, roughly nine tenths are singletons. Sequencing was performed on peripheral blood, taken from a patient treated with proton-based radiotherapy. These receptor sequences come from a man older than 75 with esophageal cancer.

The CDR3 is CASSSLLTGELFF. Written as DNA, the CDR3 is TGTGCCAGCAGCTCATTATTAACCGGGGAGCTGTTTTTT. The rearrangement links TRBV11-2 to TRBJ2-2, with D unresolved. The CDR3 is made up of 13 amino acids. V lost 4 bases and J 5 bases, leaving 8 bases between the germline ends. Germline loops: CDR1 SGHAT, CDR2 FQNNGV. The variable domain in full, completed from reference TRBV11-2 and TRBJ2-2, reads EAGVAQSPRYKIIEKRQSVAFWCNPISGHATLYWYQQILGQGPKLLIQFQNNGVVDDSQLPKDRFSAERLKGVDSTLKIQPAKLEDSAVYLCASSSLLTGELFFGEGSRLTVL.

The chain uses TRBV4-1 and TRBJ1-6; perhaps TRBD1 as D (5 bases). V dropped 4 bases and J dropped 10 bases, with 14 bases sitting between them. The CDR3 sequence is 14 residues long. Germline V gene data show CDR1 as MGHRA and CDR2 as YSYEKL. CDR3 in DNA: TGCGCCAGCAGCCCCCCCCGGGGGGGATCACCCCTCCACTTT. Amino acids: CASSPPRGGSPLHF.

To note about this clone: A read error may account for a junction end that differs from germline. The CDR3 bases are TGTGCCAGCAGCTTGGAGACCCTGAGTGGGGGAGTTTTT. Protein product: CASSLETLSGGVF. The chain has TRBV5-4 and TRBJ1-4, with a possible D match to TRBD1 (5 bases). CDR1 is SGHNT and CDR2 is YYREEE in the germline V gene (reference sequence). CDR3 length equals 13 residues.

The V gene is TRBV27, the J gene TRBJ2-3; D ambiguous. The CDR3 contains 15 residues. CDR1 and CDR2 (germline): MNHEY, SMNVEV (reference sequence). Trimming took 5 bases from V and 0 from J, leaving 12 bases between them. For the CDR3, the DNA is TGTGCCAGCAGTCCTCACACGATTAGCACAGATACGCAGTATTTT. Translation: CASSPHTISTDTQYF.

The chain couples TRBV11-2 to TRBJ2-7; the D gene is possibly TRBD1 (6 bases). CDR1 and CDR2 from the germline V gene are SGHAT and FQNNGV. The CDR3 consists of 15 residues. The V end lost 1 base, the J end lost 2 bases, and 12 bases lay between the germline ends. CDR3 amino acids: CASSLVPTGTYEQYF. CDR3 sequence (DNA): TGTGCCAGCAGCTTAGTTCCGACAGGAACCTACGAGCAGTACTTC.

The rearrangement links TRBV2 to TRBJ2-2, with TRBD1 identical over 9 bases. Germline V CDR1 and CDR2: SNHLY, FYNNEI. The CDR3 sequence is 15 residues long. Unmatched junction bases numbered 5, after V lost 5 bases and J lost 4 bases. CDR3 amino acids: CASSLQGAGTGELFF. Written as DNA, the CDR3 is TGTGCCAGCAGTTTACAGGGGGCGGGCACCGGGGAGCTGTTTTTT.

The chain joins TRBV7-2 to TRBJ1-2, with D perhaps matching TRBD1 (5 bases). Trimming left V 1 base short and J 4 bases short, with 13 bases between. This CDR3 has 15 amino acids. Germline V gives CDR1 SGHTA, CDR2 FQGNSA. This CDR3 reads CASSLVGGAGYGYTF. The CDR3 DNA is TGTGCCAGCAGCTTAGTTGGGGGAGCGGGCTATGGCTACACCTTC.

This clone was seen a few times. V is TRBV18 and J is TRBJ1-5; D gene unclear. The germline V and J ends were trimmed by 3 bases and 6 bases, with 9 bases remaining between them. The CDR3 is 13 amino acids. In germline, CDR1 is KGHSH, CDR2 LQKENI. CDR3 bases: TGTGCCAGCTCACCGGGAGCGGGTCAGCCCCAGCATTTT. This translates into CASSPGAGQPQHF.

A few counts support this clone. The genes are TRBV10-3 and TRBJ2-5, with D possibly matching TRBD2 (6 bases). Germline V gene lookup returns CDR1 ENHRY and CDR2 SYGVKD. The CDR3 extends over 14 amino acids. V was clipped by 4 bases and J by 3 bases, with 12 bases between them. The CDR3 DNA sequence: TGTGCCATCAGTGGATCGGGAGACGAAGAGACCCAGTACTTC. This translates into CAISGSGDEETQYF.

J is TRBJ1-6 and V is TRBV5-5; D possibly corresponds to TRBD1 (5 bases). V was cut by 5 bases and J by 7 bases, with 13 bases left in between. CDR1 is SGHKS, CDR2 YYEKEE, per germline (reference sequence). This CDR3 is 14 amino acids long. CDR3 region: CASSLEWGNSPLHF. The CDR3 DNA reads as TGTGCCAGCAGTCTCGAGTGGGGGAATTCACCCCTCCACTTT. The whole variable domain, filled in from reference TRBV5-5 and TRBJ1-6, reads DAGVTQSPTHLIKTRGQQVTLRCSPISGHKSVSWYQQVLGQGPQFIFQYYEKEERGRGNFPDRFSARQFPNYSSELNVNALLLGDSALYLCASSLEWGNSPLHFGNGTRLTVT.

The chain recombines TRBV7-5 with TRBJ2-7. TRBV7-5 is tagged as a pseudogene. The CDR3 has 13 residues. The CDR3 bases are TGTGCCAGCAGCCTGGGGGATTCCTACGAGCAGTACTTC. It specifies CASSLGDSYEQYF.

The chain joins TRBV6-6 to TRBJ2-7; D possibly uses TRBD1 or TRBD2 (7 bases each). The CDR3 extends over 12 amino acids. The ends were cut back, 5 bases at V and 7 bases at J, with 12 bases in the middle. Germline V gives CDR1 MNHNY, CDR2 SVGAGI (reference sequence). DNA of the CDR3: TGTGCCAGCAGTAGACAGGGAGGGGAGCAGTACTTC. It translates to CASSRQGGEQYF.

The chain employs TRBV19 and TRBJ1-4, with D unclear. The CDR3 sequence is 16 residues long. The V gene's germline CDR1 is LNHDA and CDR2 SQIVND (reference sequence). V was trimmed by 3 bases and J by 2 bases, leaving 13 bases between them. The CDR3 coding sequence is TGTGCCAGTAGTATGGGTCGCCGATGGACTAATGAAAAACTGTTTTTT. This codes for CASSMGRRWTNEKLFF. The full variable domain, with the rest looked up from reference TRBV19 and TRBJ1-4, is DGGITQSPKYLFRKEGQNVTLSCEQNLNHDAMYWYRQDPGQGLRLIYYSQIVNDFQKGDIAEGYSVSREKKESFPLTVTSAQKNPTAFYLCASSMGRRWTNEKLFFGSGTQLSVL.

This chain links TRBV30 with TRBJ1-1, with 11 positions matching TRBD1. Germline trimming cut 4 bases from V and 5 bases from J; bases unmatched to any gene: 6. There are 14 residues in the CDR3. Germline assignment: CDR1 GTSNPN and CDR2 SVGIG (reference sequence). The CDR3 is CAWKGQGAGTEAFF. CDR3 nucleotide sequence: TGTGCCTGGAAAGGACAGGGGGCGGGTACTGAAGCTTTCTTT.

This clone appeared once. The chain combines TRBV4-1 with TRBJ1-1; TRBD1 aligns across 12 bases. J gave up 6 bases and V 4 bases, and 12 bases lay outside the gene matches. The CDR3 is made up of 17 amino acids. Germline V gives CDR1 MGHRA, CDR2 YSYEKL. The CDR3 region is CASSLQYPGQGAAEAFF. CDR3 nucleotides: TGCGCCAGCAGCCTCCAATATCCGGGACAGGGGGCGGCTGAAGCTTTCTTT.

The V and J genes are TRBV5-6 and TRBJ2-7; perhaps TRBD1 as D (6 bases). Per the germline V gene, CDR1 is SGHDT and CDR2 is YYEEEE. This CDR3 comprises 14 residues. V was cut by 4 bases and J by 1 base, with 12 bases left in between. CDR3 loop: CASSTGHPSYEQYF. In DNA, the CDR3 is TGTGCCAGCAGCACGGGACACCCATCCTACGAGCAGTACTTC. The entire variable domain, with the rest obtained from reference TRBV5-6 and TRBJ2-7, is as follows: DAGVTQSPTHLIKTRGQQVTLRCSPKSGHDTVSWYQQALGQGPQFIFQYYEEEERQRGNFPDRFSGHQFPNYSSELNVNALLLGDSALYLCASSTGHPSYEQYFGPGTRLTVT.

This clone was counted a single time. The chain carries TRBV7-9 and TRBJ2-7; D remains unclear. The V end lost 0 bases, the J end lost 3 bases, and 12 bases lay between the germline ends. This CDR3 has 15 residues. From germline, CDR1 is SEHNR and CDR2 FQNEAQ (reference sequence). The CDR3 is CASSLAIRSDYEQYF. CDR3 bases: TGTGCCAGCAGCTTAGCGATCCGCTCGGACTACGAGCAGTACTTC.

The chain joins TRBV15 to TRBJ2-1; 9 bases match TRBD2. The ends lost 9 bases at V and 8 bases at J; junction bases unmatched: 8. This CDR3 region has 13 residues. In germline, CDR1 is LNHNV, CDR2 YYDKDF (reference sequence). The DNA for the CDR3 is TGTGCCACGGGACTAGCTAGTGGATATGAGCAGTTCTTC. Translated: CATGLASGYEQFF.

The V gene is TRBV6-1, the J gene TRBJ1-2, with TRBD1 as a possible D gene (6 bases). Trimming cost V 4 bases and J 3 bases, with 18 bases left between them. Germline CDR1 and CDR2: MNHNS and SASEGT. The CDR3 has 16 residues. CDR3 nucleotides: TGTGCCAGCAGTGCAGGACAGCGACTTCGTGACTATGGCTACACCTTC. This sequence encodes CASSAGQRLRDYGYTF.

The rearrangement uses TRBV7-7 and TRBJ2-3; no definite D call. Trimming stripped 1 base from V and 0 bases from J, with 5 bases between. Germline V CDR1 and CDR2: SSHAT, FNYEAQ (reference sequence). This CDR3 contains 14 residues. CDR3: CASSLGPSTDTQYF. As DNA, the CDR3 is TGTGCCAGCAGCTTAGGGCCCAGCACAGATACGCAGTATTTT.

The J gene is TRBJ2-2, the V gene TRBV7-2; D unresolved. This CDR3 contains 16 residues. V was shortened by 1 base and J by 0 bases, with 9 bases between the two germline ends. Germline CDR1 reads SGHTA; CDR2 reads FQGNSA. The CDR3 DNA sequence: TGTGCCAGCAGCTTAGTGCCACCACCGAACACCGGGGAGCTGTTTTTT. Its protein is CASSLVPPPNTGELFF.

CDR3 nucleotides: TGTGCCAGCAGCTTTTCTCGGAATTCACCCCTCCACTTT. Its protein is CASSFSRNSPLHF. The gene calls are TRBV7-3 and TRBJ1-6, with D unclear. Germline V gives CDR1 SGHTA, CDR2 FQGTGA. V was trimmed by 3 bases and J by 7 bases, leaving 7 bases between them. CDR3 length: 13 residues.

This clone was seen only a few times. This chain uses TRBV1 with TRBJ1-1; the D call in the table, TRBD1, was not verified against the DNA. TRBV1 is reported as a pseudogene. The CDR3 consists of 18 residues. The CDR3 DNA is TGCACCAGCAGCCAAGACCCTCGATACAGGGGCCTCAACACTGAAGCTTTCTTT. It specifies CTSSQDPRYRGLNTEAFF.

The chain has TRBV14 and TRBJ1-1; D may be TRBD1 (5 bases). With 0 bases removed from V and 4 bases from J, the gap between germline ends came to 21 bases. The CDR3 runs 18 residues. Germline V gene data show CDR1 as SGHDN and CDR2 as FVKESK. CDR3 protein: CASSQEGPGLGGGTEAFF. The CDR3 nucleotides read TGTGCCAGCAGCCAAGAGGGGCCAGGCTTGGGGGGTGGCACTGAAGCTTTCTTT.

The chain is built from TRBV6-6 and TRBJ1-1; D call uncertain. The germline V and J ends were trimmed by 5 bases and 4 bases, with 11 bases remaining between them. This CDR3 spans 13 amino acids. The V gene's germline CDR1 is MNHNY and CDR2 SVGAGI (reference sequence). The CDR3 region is CASSRTPGTEAFF. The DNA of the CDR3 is TGTGCCAGCAGTAGAACCCCTGGCACTGAAGCTTTCTTT.

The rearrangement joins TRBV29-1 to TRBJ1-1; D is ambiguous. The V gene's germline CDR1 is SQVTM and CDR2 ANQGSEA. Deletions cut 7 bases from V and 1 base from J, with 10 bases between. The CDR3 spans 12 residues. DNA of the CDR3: TGCAGCGCTCGTCGGGGGAACACTGAAGCTTTCTTT. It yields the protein CSARRGNTEAFF.

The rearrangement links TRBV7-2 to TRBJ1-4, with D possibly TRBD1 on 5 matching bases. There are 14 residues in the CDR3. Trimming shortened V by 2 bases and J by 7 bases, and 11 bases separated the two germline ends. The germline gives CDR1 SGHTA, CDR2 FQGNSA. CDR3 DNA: TGTGCCAGCAGCTTAAGACAGACGGGTGAAAAACTGTTTTTT. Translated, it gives CASSLRQTGEKLFF.

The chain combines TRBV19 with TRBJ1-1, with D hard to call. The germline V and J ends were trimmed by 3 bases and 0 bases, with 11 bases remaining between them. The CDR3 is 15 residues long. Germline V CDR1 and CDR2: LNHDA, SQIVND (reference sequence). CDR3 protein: CASSIVSKLNTEAFF. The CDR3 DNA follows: TGTGCCAGTAGTATCGTGTCCAAATTGAACACTGAAGCTTTCTTT.

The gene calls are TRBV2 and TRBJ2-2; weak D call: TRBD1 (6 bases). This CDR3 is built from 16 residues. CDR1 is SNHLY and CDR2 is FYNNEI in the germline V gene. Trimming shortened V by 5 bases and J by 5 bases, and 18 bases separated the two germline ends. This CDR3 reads CASSSVTGILTGELFF. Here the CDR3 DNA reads TGTGCCAGCAGTTCTGTGACAGGCATTTTGACCGGGGAGCTGTTTTTT.

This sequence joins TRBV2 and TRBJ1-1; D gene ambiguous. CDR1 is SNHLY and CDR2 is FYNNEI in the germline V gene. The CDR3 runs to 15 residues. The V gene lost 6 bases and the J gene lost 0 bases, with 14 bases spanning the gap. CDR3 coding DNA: TGTGCCAGCAGGGTGAGGTCCTTGATGAACACTGAAGCTTTCTTT. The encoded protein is CASRVRSLMNTEAFF.